This TCR beta chain comes out of a study of blood T cells in healthy people across ages. The individuals who served as donors were healthy Caucasians living in Russia, aged roughly 6 to 90. The extraction recovered at least 5.5 micrograms of total RNA per sample. Regarding the study as a whole: In the absence of known donor CMV status, changes in expanded clonotypes were possibly confounded. A greater number of naive CD4+ cells and higher diversity distinguished long-lived donors from aged donors.

From germline, CDR1 is MNHEY and CDR2 SMNVEV (reference sequence). This CDR3 region has 15 residues. Trimming stripped 8 bases from V and 4 bases from J, with 15 bases between. With respect to this clonotype: Its target is not known.

Next came a second PCR, run for roughly 6 to 11 cycles, which used a sample-barcoded 5' primer along with a J-beta primer mix. MiXCR, run by TCRdb on the 5' RACE reads, gives a single entry per CDR3 protein. The sample lists 1.5 million to 2 million distinct CDR3 sequences, about 49% occurring once. Sequences were obtained from blood. The source of this sequence is a woman aged 35 to 49 in good health. The gene calls are TRBV27 and TRBJ2-6; either TRBD1 or TRBD2 may fit D (5 bases each). The CDR3 sequence: CASRRGKAGANVLTF. CDR3 nucleotide sequence: TGTGCCAGCCGCCGGGGCAAGGCGGGGGCCAACGTCCTGACTTTC.